One TCR beta chain is described in this entry. Its antigen remains unidentified. From the RT-PCR reads, TCRdb called clonotypes with MiXCR, one entry per CDR3 protein. The sample comprises about 530,000 distinct CDR3 sequences, over 9.5% of which are singletons, and 10% to 13% rests with the top ten. This CDR3 is 14 amino acids long. The germline gives CDR1 KGHSH, CDR2 LQKENI. J lost 4 bases, V lost 3 bases, and 6 bases had no gene match. The data were obtained in a study of response to subunit inactivated influenza vaccine. Study-wide results and caveats: There was a suggestion from the authors that each seasonal influenza vaccination recruits few new T cells.

The source is a man aged 50 to 60 who received an inactivated influenza vaccine. The material was PBMCs from blood, obtained on the day of vaccination. The chain uses TRBV18 and TRBJ2-7; 7 bases are a match to TRBD2. CDR3: CASSPRGREYEQYF. The CDR3 DNA is TGTGCCAGCTCACCTCGGGGGAGGGAGTACGAGCAGTACTTC.